This T cell receptor (beta chain) derives from a study of CD8 T cells in Susac syndrome. General observations from the study: In Susac syndrome, CD8+ expansion was highest in TEMRA and active disease. Susac-specific public clones were found in total CD8+ and CD8+ TEMRA repertoires, numbering sixteen and five, respectively. Individuals included in the TCR sequencing and HLA analysis were acknowledged by the study to be relatively few in number.

The RNA, about 0.5 to 1 ug, was put through reverse transcription using random hexamers. TCRdb fed the immunoSEQ multiplex PCR reads into MiXCR, producing one record per CDR3 protein. Of approximately 120,000 distinct CDR3 sequences detected, 90% to 95% appear once; the ten largest clones hold 0.21%. The recently defined diagnostic criteria for definite or probable disease were met by the Susac syndrome patients. The length of the CDR3 is 16 residues. Germline-derived CDR1 and CDR2 are SGHVS and FQNEAQ. J was trimmed by 10 bases and V by 6 bases; bases with no gene match: 15. With regard to this clonotype: Its antigen is currently unknown.

Sequences were obtained from CD8+ T cells from PBMCs. The clonotype originates from a human donor with Susac syndrome. The chain employs TRBV7-8 and TRBJ2-4; 10 nucleotides agree with TRBD1. CDR3 sequence (DNA): TGTGCCAGCAGTTCCGGGACAGGGGCGGGTTATGGGATTCAGTACTTC. Translated, it gives CASSSGTGAGYGIQYF.